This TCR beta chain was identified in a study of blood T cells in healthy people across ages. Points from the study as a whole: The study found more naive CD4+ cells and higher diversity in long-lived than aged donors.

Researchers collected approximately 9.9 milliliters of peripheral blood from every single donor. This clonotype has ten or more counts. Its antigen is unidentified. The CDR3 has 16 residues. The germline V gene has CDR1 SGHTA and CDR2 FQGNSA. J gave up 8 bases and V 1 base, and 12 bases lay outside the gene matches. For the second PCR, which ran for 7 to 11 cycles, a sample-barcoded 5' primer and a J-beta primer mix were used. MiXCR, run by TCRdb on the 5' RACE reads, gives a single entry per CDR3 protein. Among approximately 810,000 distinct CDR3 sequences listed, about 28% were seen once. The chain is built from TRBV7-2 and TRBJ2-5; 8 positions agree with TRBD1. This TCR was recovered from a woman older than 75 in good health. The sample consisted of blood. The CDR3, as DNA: TGTGCCAGCAGCTTAGATTTGCGCTGGACAGGGAACACCCAGTACTTC. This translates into CASSLDLRWTGNTQYF.